This record covers a single T cell receptor (beta chain). No antigen is known for it. A much more abundant neighbour one base away suggests this may be a read error. Disease duration under 2 months; hyperthyroidism patients were aged 18 to 65. Diagnostic assessment was based on clinical symptoms, serum thyroxine and TRAb, thyroid ultrasound and orbital computed tomography. Cells are PBMCs isolated from more than 8.5 ml of fresh blood. The sample belongs to a study of T cells in Graves' hyperthyroidism and ophthalmopathy. The CDR3 regions of TCR beta were amplified from RNA transcripts. A set of HTBI primers served as the primers for a first-round RT-PCR of the TCR CDR3. Each CDR3 protein gets one entry after TCRdb re-called the multiplex PCR reads with MiXCR. The sample has a few hundred thousand distinct CDR3 sequences, roughly 17% seen once. Study-wide findings and caveats: Researchers found most expanded thyroid clonotypes above 0.001 in blood as well.

This CDR3 has 12 amino acids. Germline V lookup: CDR1 GTSNPN, CDR2 SVGIG (reference sequence). V gave up 4 bases and J gave up 4 bases, with 10 bases separating them. Sequencing used blood. The gene calls are TRBV30 and TRBJ1-1, with D unresolved. The clonotype was recovered from a woman between 45 and 65 years old with Graves' hyperthyroidism. CDR3 nucleotide sequence: TGTGCCTGGAAACACGATGCCACTGAAGCTTTCTTT. It specifies CAWKHDATEAFF.